This T cell receptor beta chain was found in a study of T cell repertoires in cytomegalovirus infection. The overall study: It was the public TCR beta signatures that indicated both CMV infection and matching HLA type.

Study-level findings and limits: HLA-C-restricted CMV-specific TCR beta clonotypes were dominant in the ex vivo response.

This clonotype was recorded a few times. Its antigen is unknown. TCRdb redid the calling of the reads with MiXCR, one entry per CDR3 protein. This table holds under 850,000 distinct CDR3 sequences, 30% to 40% found once. With 2 bases removed from V and 5 bases from J, the gap between germline ends came to 7 bases. Germline lookup yields CDR1 MNHNY and CDR2 SVGAGI (reference sequence). The CDR3 loop spans 13 amino acids. The input for sequencing was cultured PBMCs, taken from culture after CMV antigen stimulation. This sequence joins TRBV6-6 and TRBJ2-1; D is unresolved. The sequence derives from a human donor in good health (CMV status not recorded). Some clones in this sample may be carry-over from other donors' samples. The CDR3 here is CASSYRTNNEQFF. As DNA, the CDR3 is TGTGCCAGCAGTTACCGAACTAACAATGAGCAGTTCTTC.